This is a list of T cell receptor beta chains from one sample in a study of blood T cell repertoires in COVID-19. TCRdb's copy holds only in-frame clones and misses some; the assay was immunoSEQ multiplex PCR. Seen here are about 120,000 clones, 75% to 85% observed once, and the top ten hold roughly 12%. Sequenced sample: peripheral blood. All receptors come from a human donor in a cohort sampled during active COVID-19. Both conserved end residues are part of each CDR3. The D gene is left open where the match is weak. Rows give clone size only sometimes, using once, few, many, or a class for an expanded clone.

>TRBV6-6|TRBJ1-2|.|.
TGTGCCAGCAGTTGGACGACACTTGGGGCTGGCTACACCTTC
CASSWTTLGAGYTF
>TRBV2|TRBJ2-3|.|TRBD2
TGTGCCAGCTCAAACGGGGGGGTAGATACGCAGTATTTT
CASSNGGVDTQYF
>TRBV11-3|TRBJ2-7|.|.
TGTGCCAGCAGCTTTAGGGGGACCTACGAGCAGTACTTC
CASSFRGTYEQYF
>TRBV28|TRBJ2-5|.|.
TGTGCCAGCAGTTCCGTACTAGCCGAGACTCGGGAGACCCAGTACTTC
CASSSVLAETRETQYF
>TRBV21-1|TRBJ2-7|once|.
TGTGCCAGCAGCGGAGGGTCGCCCACCTACGAGCAGTACTTC
CASSGGSPTYEQYF
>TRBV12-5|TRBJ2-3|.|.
TGTGCTAGTGGCTTTCAAATGGGAGTGAGCACAGATACGCAGTATTTT
CASGFQMGVSTDTQYF
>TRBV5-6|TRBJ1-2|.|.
TGTGCCAGCAGCTTCTGGGGTTGGGGACTTAACTATGGCTACACCTTC
CASSFWGWGLNYGYTF
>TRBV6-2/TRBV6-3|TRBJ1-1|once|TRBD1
TGTGCCAGCAGTTATAACGGACAGGGGACGAACACTGAAGCTTTCTTT
CASSYNGQGTNTEAFF
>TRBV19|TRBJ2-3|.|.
TGTGCCAGTAGTAGCCGGGACATCGCCGACCCCACCACACACACAGATACGCAGTATTTT
CASSSRDIADPTTHTDTQYF
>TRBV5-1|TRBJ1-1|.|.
TGCGCCAGCAGCTCTTATACGGGGGCTGAAGCTTTCTTT
CASSSYTGAEAFF
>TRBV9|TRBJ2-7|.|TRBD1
TGTGCCAGCAGCCCAGGACAGGGGGCCTACGAGCAGTACTTC
CASSPGQGAYEQYF
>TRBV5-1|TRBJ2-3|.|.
TGCGCCAGCAGCGCCGGGCCCCCAGGGGATACGCAGTATTTT
CASSAGPPGDTQYF
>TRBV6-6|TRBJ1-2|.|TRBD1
TGTGCCAGCAACAGGGGGCTAGAGGACTATGGCTACACCTTC
CASNRGLEDYGYTF
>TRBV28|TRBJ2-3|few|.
TGTGCCAGCAGTTTGGGAGACGTCCAGGATACGCAGTATTTT
CASSLGDVQDTQYF
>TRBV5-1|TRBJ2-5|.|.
TGCGCCAGCAGCCCCACAGGGATACAGCCAGTGGTGGAGACCCAGTACTTC
CASSPTGIQPVVETQYF
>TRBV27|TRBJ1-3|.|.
TGTGCCAGCGGACCGGGGGGGAGCTCTGGAAACACCATATATTTT
CASGPGGSSGNTIYF
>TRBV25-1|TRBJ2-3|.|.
TGTGCCAGCAGTGACGTTGGGCCTAGCACAGATACGCAGTATTTT
CASSDVGPSTDTQYF
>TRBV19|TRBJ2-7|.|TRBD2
TGTGCCAGTAGCTTAGCGGGGGCTTCCTACGAGCAGTACTTC
CASSLAGASYEQYF
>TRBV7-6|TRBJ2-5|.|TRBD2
TGTGCCAGCGATAGCGGGGGGGTAGAGACCCAGTACTTC
CASDSGGVETQYF
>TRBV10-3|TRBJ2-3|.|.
TGTGCCATCAGTGATCCAATAGGCAGGGGGGCCACAGATACGCAGTATTTT
CAISDPIGRGATDTQYF
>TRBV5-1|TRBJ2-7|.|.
TGCGCCAGCAGCTGGACTCCAGGGGACTACGAGCAGTACTTC
CASSWTPGDYEQYF
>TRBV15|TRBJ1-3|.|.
TGTGCCACCAGCAGGGAGGGAAACACCATATATTTT
CATSREGNTIYF
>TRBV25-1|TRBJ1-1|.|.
TGTGCCAGCAGCAGGGTGAACACTGAAGCTTTCTTT
CASSRVNTEAFF
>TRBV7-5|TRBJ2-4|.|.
TGTGCCAGAAGCGCGGGACTAGCGGGGGCTGGGGACATTCAGTACTTC
CARSAGLAGAGDIQYF
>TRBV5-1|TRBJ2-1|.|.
TGCGCCAGCAGCTTGGCAAGGGGTACTGAGCAGTTCTTC
CASSLARGTEQFF
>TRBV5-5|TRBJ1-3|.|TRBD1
TGTGCCAGCAGCTCAGACCAGGGGGACGGAAACACCATATATTTT
CASSSDQGDGNTIYF
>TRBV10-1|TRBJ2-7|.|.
.
CASSTSSYEQYF
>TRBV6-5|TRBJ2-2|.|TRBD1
TGTGCCAGCAGTTATACCAAGGGGGCAACCGGGGAGCTGTTTTTT
CASSYTKGATGELFF
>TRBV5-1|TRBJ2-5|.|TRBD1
TGCGCCAGCAGCGTAGCCGGGACAGGACAAGAGACCCAGTACTTC
CASSVAGTGQETQYF
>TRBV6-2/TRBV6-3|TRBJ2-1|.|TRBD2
TGTGCCAGCAGTTACCGCCTGACTAGCGGGGATTACAATGAGCAGTTCTTC
CASSYRLTSGDYNEQFF
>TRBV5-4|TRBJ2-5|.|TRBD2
TGTGCCAGCAGCTCGACTAGCGGGGGGGAGACCCAGTACTTC
CASSSTSGGETQYF